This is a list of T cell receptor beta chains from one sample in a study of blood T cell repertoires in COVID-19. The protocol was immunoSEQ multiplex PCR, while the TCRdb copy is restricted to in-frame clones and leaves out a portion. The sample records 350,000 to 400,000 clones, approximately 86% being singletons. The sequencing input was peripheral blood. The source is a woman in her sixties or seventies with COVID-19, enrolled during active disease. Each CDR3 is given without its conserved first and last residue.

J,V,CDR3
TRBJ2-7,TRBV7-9,ASSSSGQLAYEQY
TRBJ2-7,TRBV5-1,ASSLDMVYEQY
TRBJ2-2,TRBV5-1,ASSSFSGGALGELF
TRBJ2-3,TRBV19,ASSIGGTSLQY
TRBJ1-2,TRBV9,ASSTTSGAYYGYT
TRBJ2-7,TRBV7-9,ASSLGPGLAGNSYEQY
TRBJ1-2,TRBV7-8,ASSHSDRVGYGYT
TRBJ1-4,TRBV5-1,ASRQGSNEKLF
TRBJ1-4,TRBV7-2,ASSLLGDRGEKLF
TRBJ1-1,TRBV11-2,ASSLFGQGEAF
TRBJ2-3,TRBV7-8,ASSLGGEQDTQY
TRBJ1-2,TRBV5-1,ASSLAAATNGYT
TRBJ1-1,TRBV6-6,ASRLENTEAF
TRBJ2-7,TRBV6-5,ASSPGNSYEQY
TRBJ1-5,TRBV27,ASRPGGSNQPQH
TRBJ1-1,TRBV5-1,ASSVELNTEAF
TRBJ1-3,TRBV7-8,ASSLGKGQALAGNTIY
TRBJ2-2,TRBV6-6,ASRDSGANTGELF
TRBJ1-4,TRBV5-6,ASSLRARNEKLF
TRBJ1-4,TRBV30,AWSVQGLGDEKLF
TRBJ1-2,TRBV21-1,ASSKYEFVRGGDGYT
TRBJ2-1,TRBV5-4,ASSWDRNNEQF
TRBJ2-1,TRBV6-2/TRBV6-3,ASSYSRASGGHEQF
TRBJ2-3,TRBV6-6,ASSYRERGYTDTQY
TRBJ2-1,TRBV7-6,ASSLVAGSSYNEQF
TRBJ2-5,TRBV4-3,ASSPRYGSGDVETQY
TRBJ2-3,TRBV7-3,ASSLSRSDTQY
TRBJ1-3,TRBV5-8,ASSLKGSGNTIY
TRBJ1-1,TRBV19,ASSIEGRPATEAF
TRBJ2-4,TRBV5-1,ASSAGTGENIQY
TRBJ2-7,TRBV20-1,SASPGTGGYEQY
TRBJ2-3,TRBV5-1,ASSLQVSTDTQY
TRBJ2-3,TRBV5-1,ASSFGGSGGAQY
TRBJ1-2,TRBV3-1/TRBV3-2,ASSQGGRGLFGYT
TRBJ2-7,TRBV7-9,ASSVGGAEQY
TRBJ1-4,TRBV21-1,ASSKLLYEKLF
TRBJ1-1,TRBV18,ASSLDSNTEAF
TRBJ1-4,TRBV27,ASTRTGGNEKLF